A single sample gave rise to the 19 T cell receptor beta chains below, sequenced in a study of blood T cell repertoires in COVID-19. Clones were read by immunoSEQ multiplex PCR, and TCRdb kept only the in-frame ones, dropping some. The sample has around 300,000 clones, more than 70% seen once; the top ten hold roughly 3%. The specimen sequenced was peripheral blood. These receptors all stem from a man between 25 and 39 years old with active or convalescent COVID-19.

This clone was observed a few times. The chain uses TRBV7-2 and TRBJ2-1, with TRBD2 matching 8 bases. This CDR3 region has 16 residues. The junction had 14 bases not matched to a gene; V was cut back by 4 bases and J by 9 bases. In germline, CDR1 is SGHTA, CDR2 FQGNSA. CDR3 nucleotides: TGTGCCAGCAGCTCCTCGAGCGGGGGCCTGAGCCCTGAGCAGTTCTTC. This translates into CASSSSSGGLSPEQFF.

This clone was found once. V and J are TRBV4-2 and TRBJ2-2, with 9 bases identical to TRBD2. The germline V gene encodes CDR1 LGHNA and CDR2 YNFKEQ. V dropped 4 bases and J dropped 4; count of bases not matched to a gene: 7. The CDR3 is 16 amino acids. The CDR3 region has the DNA TGTGCCAGCAGCCTGCGGGGGGGCCGGGTCACCGGGGAGCTGTTTTTT. Its protein is CASSLRGGRVTGELFF.

This clone appeared once. J is TRBJ1-2 and V is TRBV18; weak D call: TRBD1 (5 bases). Germline CDR1 is KGHSH and CDR2 is LQKENI. CDR3 length equals 15 residues. The V end lost 3 bases, the J end lost 0 bases, and 11 bases lay between the germline ends. CDR3 DNA: TGTGCCAGCTCACCGACAGTCACCTCTAACTATGGCTACACCTTC. Translating it yields CASSPTVTSNYGYTF.

This chain joins TRBV5-1 and TRBJ2-1; TRBD2 aligns across 8 bases. Germline CDR1 is SGHRS and CDR2 is YFSETQ. Trimming cost V 0 bases and J 7 bases; bases outside gene matches: 6. This CDR3 is built from 15 residues. The CDR3 region has the DNA TGCGCCAGCAGCTTGGGGCTTGGCGGGAGGAATGAGCAGTTCTTC. Its translation: CASSLGLGGRNEQFF.

The chain recombines TRBV7-9 with TRBJ2-7; 11 bases fit TRBD2. The germline CDR1 and CDR2 sequences are SEHNR and FQNEAQ (reference sequence). V trimming: 1 base; J trimming: 4 bases; junction bases outside the gene matches: 3. The length of the CDR3 is 15 residues. CDR3 region: CASSLEASGRYEQYF. The CDR3 coding sequence is TGTGCCAGCAGCTTAGAAGCTAGCGGGAGGTACGAGCAGTACTTC.

V and J are TRBV6-5 and TRBJ1-1, with a possible D match to TRBD1 (6 bases). With 7 bases removed from V and 1 base from J, the gap between germline ends came to 13 bases. The CDR3 consists of 14 residues. Germline values: CDR1 MNHEY, CDR2 SVGAGI. This CDR3 reads CASTDRYWNTEAFF. Here the CDR3 DNA reads TGTGCCAGCACAGACAGGTATTGGAACACTGAAGCTTTCTTT.

The chain carries TRBV6-4 and TRBJ1-1; TRBD1 might be the D (6 bases). V shed 6 bases and J shed 0 bases, with 11 bases lying between them. Germline CDR1 and CDR2: MRHNA and SNTAGT. The CDR3 runs 14 residues. The CDR3 reads CASSLDSLNTEAFF. As DNA, the CDR3 is TGTGCCAGCAGCCTGGACAGCTTGAACACTGAAGCTTTCTTT.

The chain recombines TRBV28 with TRBJ2-7; D may be TRBD1 (5 bases). V lost 2 bases, J lost 2 bases, and 10 bases lay in between. CDR1 is MDHEN and CDR2 is SYDVKM in the germline V gene. The CDR3 sequence is 14 residues long. Here the CDR3 reads CASSLGTGPYEQYF. CDR3 in DNA: TGTGCCAGCAGTTTAGGCACAGGACCCTACGAGCAGTACTTC.

CDR3 nucleotide sequence: TGTGCCAGCAGCTTAGACCAGGGGACCCAGTACTTC. Translation: CASSLDQGTQYF. The chain is built from TRBV7-9 and TRBJ2-5; D might be TRBD1 (5 bases). Germline V CDR1 and CDR2: SEHNR, FQNEAQ (reference sequence). Trimming cost V 1 base and J 7 bases, with 7 bases left between them. The CDR3 consists of 12 residues.

This rearrangement joins TRBV18 to TRBJ1-2, with TRBD1 identical over 10 bases. V shed 4 bases, J shed 3 bases, and the junction held 2 bases outside the gene matches. Germline lookup yields CDR1 KGHSH and CDR2 LQKENI. CDR3 size: 14 residues. The CDR3 nucleotides are TGTGCCAGCTCACTGGACAGGGGGGACTATGGCTACACCTTC. This gives the protein CASSLDRGDYGYTF.

The chain couples TRBV5-1 to TRBJ1-2; TRBD1 might be the D (5 bases). CDR1 is SGHRS, CDR2 YFSETQ, per germline. The CDR3 has 14 residues. The germline V and J ends were trimmed by 4 bases and 5 bases, with 15 bases remaining between them. The CDR3 region is CASSRSGGEYGYTF. The DNA for the CDR3 is TGCGCCAGCAGCCGGTCGGGAGGGGAGTATGGCTACACCTTC.

This chain links TRBV6-1 with TRBJ2-5, with 12 positions matching TRBD2. The CDR3 contains 16 residues. J was trimmed by 5 bases and V by 2 bases; bases with no gene match: 6. Per the germline V gene, CDR1 is MNHNS and CDR2 is SASEGT. This CDR3 is CASSELAGGPWETQYF. CDR3 sequence (DNA): TGTGCCAGCAGTGAACTAGCGGGGGGGCCCTGGGAGACCCAGTACTTC.

This clone was seen once. The chain joins TRBV2 to TRBJ2-1; D is perhaps TRBD2 (5 bases). V was trimmed by 3 bases and J by 3 bases, leaving 12 bases between them. This CDR3 is built from 15 residues. The germline V gene encodes CDR1 SNHLY and CDR2 FYNNEI. Here the CDR3 reads CASSEAGSIYNEQFF. Written as DNA, the CDR3 is TGTGCCAGCAGTGAGGCGGGCTCCATCTACAATGAGCAGTTCTTC.

This clone appeared a few times. This chain connects TRBV24-1 to TRBJ1-6; perhaps TRBD1 as D (5 bases). This CDR3 has 15 amino acids. V was shortened by 2 bases and J by 8 bases, with 12 bases between the two germline ends. Germline V gene lookup returns CDR1 KGHDR and CDR2 SFDVKD. The CDR3 spells CATSDSGLPDSPLHF. For the CDR3, the DNA is TGTGCCACCAGTGATTCAGGGTTACCGGATTCACCCCTCCACTTT.

The rearrangement uses TRBV18 and TRBJ2-5; 9 nucleotides align to TRBD2. Trimming cost V 4 bases and J 1 base; bases outside gene matches: 19. CDR1 is KGHSH and CDR2 is LQKENI in the germline V gene. This CDR3 comprises 20 residues. The CDR3, as DNA: TGTGCCAGCTCACTCAGGCCGAGGCTAGCGGGGAGGACCCTCCAAGAGACCCAGTACTTC. It encodes CASSLRPRLAGRTLQETQYF. The whole variable domain, filled in from reference TRBV18 and TRBJ2-5, reads NAGVMQNPRHLVRRRGQEARLRCSPMKGHSHVYWYRQLPEEGLKFMVYLQKENIIDESGMPKERFSAEFPKEGPSILRIQQVVRGDSAAYFCASSLRPRLAGRTLQETQYFGPGTRLLVL.

The chain carries TRBV2 and TRBJ2-6, with TRBD1 identical over 10 bases. Germline V gene data show CDR1 as SNHLY and CDR2 as FYNNEI. This CDR3 has 17 amino acids. Losses at the gene ends were 6 bases for V and 4 bases for J; bases not matched to a gene: 9. CDR3 sequence: CASSLDRGAGGANVLTF. The CDR3 DNA follows: TGTGCCAGCAGCTTGGACAGGGGGGCAGGCGGGGCCAACGTCCTGACTTTC.

This sequence joins TRBV30 and TRBJ1-1, with 7 nucleotides matching TRBD1. V shed 2 bases and J 2 bases; nucleotides not matched to a gene: 17. The CDR3 is made up of 18 amino acids. Germline V gene data show CDR1 as GTSNPN and CDR2 as SVGIG (reference sequence). The CDR3 bases are TGTGCCTGGAGTCCGGGCTACAGGGGCGCTCTTTTCAACACTGAAGCTTTCTTT. Its protein is CAWSPGYRGALFNTEAFF. Together with reference TRBV30 and TRBJ1-1, the CDR3 gives the full variable domain: SQTIHQWPATLVQPVGSPLSLECTVEGTSNPNLYWYRQAAGRGLQLLFYSVGIGQISSEVPQNLSASRPQDRQFILSSKKLLLSDSGFYLCAWSPGYRGALFNTEAFFGQGTRLTVV.

V usage is TRBV4-2 and J usage is TRBJ2-7, with TRBD1 identical over 8 bases. Germline CDR1 and CDR2: LGHNA and YNFKEQ. The J segment lost 4 bases and the V segment lost 4 bases, leaving 6 bases of the junction unmatched. CDR3 length: 14 amino acids. CDR3 nucleotides: TGTGCCAGCAGCCCCGGGACAGGAGGATACGAGCAGTACTTC. Its protein product is CASSPGTGGYEQYF.

The chain carries TRBV24-1 and TRBJ1-2; 8 positions match TRBD1. The CDR3 sequence is 15 residues long. The germline V gene encodes CDR1 KGHDR and CDR2 SFDVKD. V shed 6 bases and J 7 bases; nucleotides not matched to a gene: 12. The CDR3 sequence is CATSPTGQGPGGYTF. For the CDR3, the DNA is TGTGCCACCAGTCCCACAGGACAGGGACCAGGTGGCTACACCTTC.